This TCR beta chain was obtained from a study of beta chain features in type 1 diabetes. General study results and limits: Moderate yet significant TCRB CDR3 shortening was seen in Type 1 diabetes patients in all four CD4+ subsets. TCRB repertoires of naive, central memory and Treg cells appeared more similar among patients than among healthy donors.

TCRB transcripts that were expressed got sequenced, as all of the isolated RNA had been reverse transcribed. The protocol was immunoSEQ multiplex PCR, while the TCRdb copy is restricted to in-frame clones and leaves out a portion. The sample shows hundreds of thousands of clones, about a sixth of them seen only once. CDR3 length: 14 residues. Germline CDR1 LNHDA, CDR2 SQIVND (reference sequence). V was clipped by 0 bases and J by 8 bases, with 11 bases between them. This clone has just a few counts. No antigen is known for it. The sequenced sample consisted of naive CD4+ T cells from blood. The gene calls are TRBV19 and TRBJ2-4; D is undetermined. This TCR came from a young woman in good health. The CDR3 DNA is TGTGCCAGTAGTATAGATTGGGCGGTTGACATTCAGTACTTC. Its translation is CASSIDWAVDIQYF. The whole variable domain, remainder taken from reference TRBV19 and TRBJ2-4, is DGGITQSPKYLFRKEGQNVTLSCEQNLNHDAMYWYRQDPGQGLRLIYYSQIVNDFQKGDIAEGYSVSREKKESFPLTVTSAQKNPTAFYLCASSIDWAVDIQYFGAGTRLSVL.